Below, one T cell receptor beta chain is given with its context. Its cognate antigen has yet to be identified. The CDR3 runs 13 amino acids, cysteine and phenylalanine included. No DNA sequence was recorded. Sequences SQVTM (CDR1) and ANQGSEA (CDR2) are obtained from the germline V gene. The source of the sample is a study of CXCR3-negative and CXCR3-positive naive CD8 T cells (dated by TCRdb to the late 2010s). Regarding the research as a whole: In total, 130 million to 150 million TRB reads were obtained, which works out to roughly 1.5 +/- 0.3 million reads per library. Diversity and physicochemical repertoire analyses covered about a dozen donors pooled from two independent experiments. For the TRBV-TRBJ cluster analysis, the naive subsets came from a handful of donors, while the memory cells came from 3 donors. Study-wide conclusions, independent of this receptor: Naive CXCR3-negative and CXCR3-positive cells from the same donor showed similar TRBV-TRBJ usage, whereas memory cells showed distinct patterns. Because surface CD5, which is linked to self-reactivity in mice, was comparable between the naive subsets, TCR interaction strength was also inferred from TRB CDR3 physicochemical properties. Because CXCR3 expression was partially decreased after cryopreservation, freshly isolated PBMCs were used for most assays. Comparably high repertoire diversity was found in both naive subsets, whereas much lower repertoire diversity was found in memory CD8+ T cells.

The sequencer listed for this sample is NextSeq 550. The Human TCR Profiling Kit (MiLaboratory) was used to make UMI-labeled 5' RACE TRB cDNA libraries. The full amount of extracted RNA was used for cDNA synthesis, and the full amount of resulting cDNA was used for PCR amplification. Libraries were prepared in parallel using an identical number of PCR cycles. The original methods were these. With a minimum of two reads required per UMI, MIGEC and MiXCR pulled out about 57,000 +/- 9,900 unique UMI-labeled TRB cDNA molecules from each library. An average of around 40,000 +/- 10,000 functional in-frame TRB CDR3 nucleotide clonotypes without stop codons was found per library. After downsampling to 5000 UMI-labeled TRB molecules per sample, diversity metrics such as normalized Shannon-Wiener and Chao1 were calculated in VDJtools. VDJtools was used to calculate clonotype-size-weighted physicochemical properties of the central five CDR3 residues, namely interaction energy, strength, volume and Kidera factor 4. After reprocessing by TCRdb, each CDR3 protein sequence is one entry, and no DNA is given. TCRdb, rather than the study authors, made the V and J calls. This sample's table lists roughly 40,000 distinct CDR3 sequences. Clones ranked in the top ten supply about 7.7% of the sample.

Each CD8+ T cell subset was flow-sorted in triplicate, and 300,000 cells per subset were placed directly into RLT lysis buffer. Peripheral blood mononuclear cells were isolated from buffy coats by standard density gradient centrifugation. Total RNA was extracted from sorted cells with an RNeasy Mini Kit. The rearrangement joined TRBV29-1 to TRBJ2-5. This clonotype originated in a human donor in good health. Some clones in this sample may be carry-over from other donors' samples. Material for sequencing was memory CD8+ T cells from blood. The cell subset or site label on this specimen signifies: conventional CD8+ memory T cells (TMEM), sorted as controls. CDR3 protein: CSVEESSGVTQYF.